Given below is one T cell receptor (beta chain) in context. The CDR3 has 12 residues. Germline V gene data show CDR1 as SSHAT and CDR2 as FNYEAQ (reference sequence). V gave up 3 bases and J gave up 5 bases, with 4 bases separating them. This specimen comes from a study of OX40 agonist ivuxolimab in advanced cancers. Overall study context: In this cohort, patients received ivuxolimab, an agonistic anti-OX40 (CD134) antibody.

TCRdb keeps only in-frame clones here, not all; method: immunoSEQ multiplex PCR. The sample includes about 17,000 clones, over 75% of them seen just once. The material sequenced was CD4+ or CD8+ T cells sorted from blood, taken in a trial of the OX40 agonist ivuxolimab. This sequence originates from an adult with an advanced solid tumor such as melanoma, head and neck, liver or kidney cancer. The chain has TRBV7-7 and TRBJ2-2; D not resolved. The CDR3 region has the DNA TGTGCCAGCAGCTTGGGGACCGGGGAGCTGTTTTTT. It is translated as CASSLGTGELFF.